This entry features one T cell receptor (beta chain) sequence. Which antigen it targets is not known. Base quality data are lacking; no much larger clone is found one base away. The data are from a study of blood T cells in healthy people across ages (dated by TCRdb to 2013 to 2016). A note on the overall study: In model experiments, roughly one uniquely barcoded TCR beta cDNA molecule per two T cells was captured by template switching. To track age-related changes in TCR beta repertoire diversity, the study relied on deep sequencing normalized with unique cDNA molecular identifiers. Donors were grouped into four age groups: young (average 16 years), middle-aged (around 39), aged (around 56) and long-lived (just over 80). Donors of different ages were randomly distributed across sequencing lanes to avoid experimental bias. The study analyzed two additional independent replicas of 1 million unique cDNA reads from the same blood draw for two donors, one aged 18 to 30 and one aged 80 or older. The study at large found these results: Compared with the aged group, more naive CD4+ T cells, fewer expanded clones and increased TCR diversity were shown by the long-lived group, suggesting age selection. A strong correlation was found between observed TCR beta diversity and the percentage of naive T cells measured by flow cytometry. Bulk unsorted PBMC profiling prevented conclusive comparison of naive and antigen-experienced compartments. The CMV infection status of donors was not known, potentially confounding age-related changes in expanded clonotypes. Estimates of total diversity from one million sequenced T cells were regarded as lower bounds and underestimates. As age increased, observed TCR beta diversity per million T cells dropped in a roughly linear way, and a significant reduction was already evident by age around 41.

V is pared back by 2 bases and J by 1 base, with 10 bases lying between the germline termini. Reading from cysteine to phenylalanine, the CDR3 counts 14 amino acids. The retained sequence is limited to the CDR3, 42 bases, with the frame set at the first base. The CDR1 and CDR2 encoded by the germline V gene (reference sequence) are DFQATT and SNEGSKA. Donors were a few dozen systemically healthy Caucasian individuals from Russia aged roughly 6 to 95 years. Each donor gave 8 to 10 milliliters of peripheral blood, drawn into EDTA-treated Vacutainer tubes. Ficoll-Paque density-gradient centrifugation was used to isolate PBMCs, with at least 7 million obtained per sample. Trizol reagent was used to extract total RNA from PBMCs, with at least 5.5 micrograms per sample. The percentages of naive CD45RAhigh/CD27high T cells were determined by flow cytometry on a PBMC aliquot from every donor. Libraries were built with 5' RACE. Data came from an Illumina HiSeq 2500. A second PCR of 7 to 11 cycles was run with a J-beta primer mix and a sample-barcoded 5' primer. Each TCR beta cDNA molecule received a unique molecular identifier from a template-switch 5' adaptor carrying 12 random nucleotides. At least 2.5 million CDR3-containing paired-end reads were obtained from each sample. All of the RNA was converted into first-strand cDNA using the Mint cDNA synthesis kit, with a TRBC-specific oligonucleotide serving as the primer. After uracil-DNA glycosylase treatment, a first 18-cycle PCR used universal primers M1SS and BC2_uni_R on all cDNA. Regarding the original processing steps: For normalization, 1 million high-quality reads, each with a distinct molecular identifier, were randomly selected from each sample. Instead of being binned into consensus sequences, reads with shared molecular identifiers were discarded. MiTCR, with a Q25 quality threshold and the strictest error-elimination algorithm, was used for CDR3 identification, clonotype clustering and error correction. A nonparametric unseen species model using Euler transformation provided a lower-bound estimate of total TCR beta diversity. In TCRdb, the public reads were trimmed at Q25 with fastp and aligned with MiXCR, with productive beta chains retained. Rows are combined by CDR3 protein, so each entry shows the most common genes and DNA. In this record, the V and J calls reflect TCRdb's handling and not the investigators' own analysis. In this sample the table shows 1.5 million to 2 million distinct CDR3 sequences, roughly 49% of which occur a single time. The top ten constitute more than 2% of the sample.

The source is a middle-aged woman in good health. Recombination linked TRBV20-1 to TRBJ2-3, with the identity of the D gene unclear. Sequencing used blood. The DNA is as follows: TGCAGTGCTAGATCGGTAACAGGCACAGATACGCAGTATTTT. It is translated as CSARSVTGTDTQYF.